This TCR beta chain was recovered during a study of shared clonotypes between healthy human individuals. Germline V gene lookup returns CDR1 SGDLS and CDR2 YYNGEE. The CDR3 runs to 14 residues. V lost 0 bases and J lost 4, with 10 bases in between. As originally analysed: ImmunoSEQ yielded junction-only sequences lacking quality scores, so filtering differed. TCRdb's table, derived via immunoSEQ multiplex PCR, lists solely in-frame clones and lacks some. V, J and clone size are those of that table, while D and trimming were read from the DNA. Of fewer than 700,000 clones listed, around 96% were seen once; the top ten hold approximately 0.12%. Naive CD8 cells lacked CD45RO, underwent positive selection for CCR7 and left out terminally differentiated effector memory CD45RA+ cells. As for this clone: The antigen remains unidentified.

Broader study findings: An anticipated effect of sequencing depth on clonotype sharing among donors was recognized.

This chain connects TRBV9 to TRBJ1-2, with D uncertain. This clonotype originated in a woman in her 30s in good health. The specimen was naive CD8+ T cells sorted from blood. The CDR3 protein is CASSVGAGSYGYTF. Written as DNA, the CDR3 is TGTGCCAGCAGCGTAGGTGCCGGGAGCTATGGCTACACCTTC.